This T cell receptor (beta chain) originates from a study of T cell clonality in common variable immunodeficiency. General study points: Repertoire-complication correlations in CVID were limited by patient heterogeneity.

This clone was observed many times. Its matching antigen is unknown. The CDR3 extends 3 residues past the end of the read, so its final part is completed from the germline J gene. J lost 6 bases, V lost 3 bases, and 5 bases had no gene match. CDR3 length: 13 residues. The germline gives CDR1 GTSNPN, CDR2 SVGIG (reference sequence). Sequencing input was equivalent genomic DNA from CVID and controls. Sequencing was performed with immunoSEQ multiplex PCR; in TCRdb, only in-frame clones are kept and a portion is missing. Observed in the sample are 30,000 to 40,000 clones, none of them singletons. Blood samples were heparinized, about 5 to 8 ml per donor.

The origin of this receptor is a person aged 18 to 70 in good health. This chain joins TRBV30 and TRBJ2-4, with 7 bases aligning to TRBD1. The sample was peripheral blood mononuclear cells. CDR3 bases read: TGTGCCTGGAGCGGACAGGTGGGAAACATT. It codes for CAWSGQVGNI. The full CDR3 protein is CAWSGQVGNIQYF.